This T cell receptor (beta chain) originates from a study of OX40 agonist ivuxolimab in advanced cancers. Patients were ruled out by autoimmune disease history or systemic immunosuppression. The study's findings and limits: Some nonresponders likewise displayed low normalized T-cell clonal expansion. Not determined was the antigen specificity of the expanded peripheral T cells.

Libraries were prepared by immunoSEQ multiplex PCR; TCRdb keeps only in-frame clonotypes and omits some of them. The table includes about 83,000 clones, 90% to 95% detected once. As regards this clone: Its specificity is unknown.

There are 15 residues in the CDR3. J lost 0 bases, V lost 1 base, and 0 bases had no gene match. Looked up from germline, CDR1 is SGHNT and CDR2 is YENEEA. Source: CD4+ or CD8+ T cells sorted from blood, taken in a trial of the OX40 agonist ivuxolimab. The chain combines TRBV11-3 with TRBJ2-3, with 8 nucleotides matching TRBD2. This receptor was identified in an adult with an advanced solid tumor such as melanoma, head and neck, liver or kidney cancer. The CDR3 region has the DNA TGTGCCAGCAGCTTAGTAGCGGGAAGCACAGATACGCAGTATTTT. Protein product: CASSLVAGSTDTQYF.